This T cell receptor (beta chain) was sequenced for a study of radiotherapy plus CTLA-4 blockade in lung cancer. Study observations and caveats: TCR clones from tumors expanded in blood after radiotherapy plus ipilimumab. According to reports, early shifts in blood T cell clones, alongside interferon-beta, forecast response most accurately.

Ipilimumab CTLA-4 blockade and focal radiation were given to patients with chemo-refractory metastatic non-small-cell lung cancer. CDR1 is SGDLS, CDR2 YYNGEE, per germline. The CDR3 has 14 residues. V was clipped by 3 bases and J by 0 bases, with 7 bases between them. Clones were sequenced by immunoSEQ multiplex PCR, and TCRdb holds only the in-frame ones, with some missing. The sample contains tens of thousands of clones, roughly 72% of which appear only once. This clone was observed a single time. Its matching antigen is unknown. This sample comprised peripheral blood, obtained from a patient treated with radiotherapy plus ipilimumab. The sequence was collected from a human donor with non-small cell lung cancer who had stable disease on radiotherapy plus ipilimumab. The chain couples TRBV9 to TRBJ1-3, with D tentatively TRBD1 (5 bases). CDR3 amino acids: CASSAGDSGNTIYF. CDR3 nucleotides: TGTGCCAGCAGCGCGGGGGACTCTGGAAACACCATATATTTT.